Detailed here is one T cell receptor beta chain. Its antigen remains unknown. The sample comes from a study of cytomegalovirus exposure and HLA in healthy donors. General observations from the study: Segments of the TCR beta V type were, in most cases, productive about 87% or about 30% of the time in an earlier analysis. Researchers reported in a later analysis that a missense DCLRE1C variant was tied to TCR beta V- and J-gene trimming. Several top significant clusters appeared, in a later analysis, to be linked to common viral pathogens.

The primer mix had 60 Vbeta and 13 Jbeta primers. TCRdb keeps only in-frame clones here, not all; method: immunoSEQ multiplex PCR. The profile shows more than 150,000 clones, 79% of them singletons. Trimming left V 5 bases short and J 4 bases short, with 14 bases between. Germline CDR1 and CDR2: MNHEY and SVGAGI. CDR3 length equals 15 residues. The sequenced sample consisted of PBMCs. The origin of this receptor is a girl aged 10 to 17 in good health and CMV-seropositive. This chain uses TRBV6-5 with TRBJ1-4; a possible D gene is TRBD1 (5 bases). DNA of the CDR3: TGTGCCAGCAGTACGGAGGGAGGGGATAATGAAAAACTGTTTTTT. Its translation is CASSTEGGDNEKLFF.